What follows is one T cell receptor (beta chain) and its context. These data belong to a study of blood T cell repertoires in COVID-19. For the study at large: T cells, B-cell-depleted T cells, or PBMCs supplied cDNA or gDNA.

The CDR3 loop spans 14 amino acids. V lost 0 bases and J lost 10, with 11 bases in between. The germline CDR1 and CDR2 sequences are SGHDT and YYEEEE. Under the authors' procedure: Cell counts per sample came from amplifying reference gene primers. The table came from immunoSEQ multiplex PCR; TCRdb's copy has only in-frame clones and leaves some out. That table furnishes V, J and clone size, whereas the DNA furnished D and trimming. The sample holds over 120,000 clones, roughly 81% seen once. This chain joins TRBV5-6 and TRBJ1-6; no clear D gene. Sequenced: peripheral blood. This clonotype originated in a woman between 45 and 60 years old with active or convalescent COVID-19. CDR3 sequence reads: CASSLAGGSSPLHF. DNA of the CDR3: TGTGCCAGCAGCTTGGCAGGAGGGAGCTCACCCCTCCACTTT.